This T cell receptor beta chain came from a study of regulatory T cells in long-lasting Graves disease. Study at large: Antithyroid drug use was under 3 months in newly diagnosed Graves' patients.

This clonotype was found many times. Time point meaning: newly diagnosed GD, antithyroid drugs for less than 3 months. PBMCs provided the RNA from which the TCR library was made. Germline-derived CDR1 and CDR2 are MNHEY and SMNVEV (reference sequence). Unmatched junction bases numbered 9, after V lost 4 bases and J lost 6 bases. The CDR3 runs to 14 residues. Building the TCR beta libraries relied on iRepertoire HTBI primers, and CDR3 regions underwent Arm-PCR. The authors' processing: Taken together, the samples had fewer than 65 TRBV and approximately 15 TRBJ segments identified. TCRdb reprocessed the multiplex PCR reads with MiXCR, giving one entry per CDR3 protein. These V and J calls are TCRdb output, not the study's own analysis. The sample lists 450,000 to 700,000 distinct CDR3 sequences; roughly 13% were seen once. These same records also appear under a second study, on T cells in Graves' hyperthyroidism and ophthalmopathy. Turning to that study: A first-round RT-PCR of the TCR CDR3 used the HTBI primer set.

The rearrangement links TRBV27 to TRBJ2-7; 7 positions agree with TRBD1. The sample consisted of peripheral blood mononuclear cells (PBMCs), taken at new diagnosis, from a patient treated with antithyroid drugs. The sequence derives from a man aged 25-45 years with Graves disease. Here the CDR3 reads CASSYRTGPSEQYF. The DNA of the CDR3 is TGTGCCAGCAGTTATCGGACAGGACCCTCCGAGCAGTACTTC.